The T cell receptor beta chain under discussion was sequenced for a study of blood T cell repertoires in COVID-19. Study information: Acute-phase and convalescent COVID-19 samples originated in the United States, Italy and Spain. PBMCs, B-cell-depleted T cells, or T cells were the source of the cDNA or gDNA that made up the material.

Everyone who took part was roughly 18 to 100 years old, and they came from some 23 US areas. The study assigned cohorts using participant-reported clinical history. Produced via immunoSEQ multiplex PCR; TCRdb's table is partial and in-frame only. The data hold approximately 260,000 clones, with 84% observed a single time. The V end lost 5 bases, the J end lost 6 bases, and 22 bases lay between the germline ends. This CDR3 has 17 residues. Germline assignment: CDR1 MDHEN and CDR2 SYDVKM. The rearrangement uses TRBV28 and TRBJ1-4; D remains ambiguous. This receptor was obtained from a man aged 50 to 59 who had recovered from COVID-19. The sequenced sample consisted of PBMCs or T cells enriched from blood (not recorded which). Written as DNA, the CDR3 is TGTGCCAGCAGTCGCGAACAACGAGGGTATGAAGATGAAAAACTGTTTTTT. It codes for CASSREQRGYEDEKLFF. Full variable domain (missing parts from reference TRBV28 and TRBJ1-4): DVKVTQSSRYLVKRTGEKVFLECVQDMDHENMFWYRQDPGLGLRLIYFSYDVKMKEKGDIPEGYSVSREKKERFSLILESASTNQTSMYLCASSREQRGYEDEKLFFGSGTQLSVL.